The TCR beta chain described here comes from a study of molecular identifiers for immune sequencing clone quantification. Whole-study context: Replicate experiments took RNA from 20,000 or 100,000 naive CD8 cells, divided it five ways and sequenced four.

Regarding the study as a whole: Over 98% of effector molecules, but under 1% in naive cells, were held by clones with more than 20 RNA copies.

From germline, CDR1 is LGHNA and CDR2 YNFKEQ. The CDR3 has 15 amino acids. V gave up 0 bases and J gave up 1 base; unmatched junction bases: 2. There are many counts of this clonotype. Its cognate antigen is unknown. Library preparation followed earlier protocols using designated TCR primers. Each CDR3 protein is one row after TCRdb ran MiXCR on the PCR reads. The sample holds about 640,000 distinct CDR3 sequences, around 20% seen once. What was sequenced was naive CD8+ T cells from blood, with Jurkat cell RNA spiked in. The subset: FACS-sorted CD8+CD4-CCR7+CD45RA+ naive T cells. The TCR comes from a human donor in good health. Some libraries in this study had Jurkat cell RNA spiked in. V is TRBV4-2 and J is TRBJ2-5, with 7 bases aligning to TRBD2. The CDR3 DNA reads as TGTGCCAGCAGCCAAGATTTAGCGGGCCAAGAGACCCAGTACTTC. Its protein product is CASSQDLAGQETQYF.